This T cell receptor beta chain was sequenced during a study of T cell repertoires in ileal Crohn's disease (dated by TCRdb to between 2018 and 2020). Background on the whole study: Median disease duration was approximately 8.3 years, and 35% to 40% of patients were identified as active smokers at the time of surgery. Every patient underwent surgery because of a complication, which was stricturing disease in approximately 61% and penetrating disease in roughly 39%. Roughly half of the patients were given postoperative therapy, with under 13 receiving thiopurines and around 18 receiving anti-TNF agents. A prospective multicentre cohort supplied the 57 Crohn's disease patients whose TCR repertoires were analysed. The study was conducted in parallel with a multicentre cohort that was designed to identify predictors of early endoscopic recurrence following ileocolonic resection. A Rutgeerts score above i0 was used to define endoscopic postoperative recurrence. A total of 171 mucosal samples from 57 patients were sequenced, collected from several sites on the surgical specimen and at postoperative endoscopy.

Roughly 540 nanograms of biopsy DNA per sample were submitted for commercial TCRB immunosequencing. A two-step, amplification bias-controlled multiplex PCR was used by Adaptive Biotechnology to amplify CDR3 regions from genomic DNA. In the first PCR, primers covered every V and J gene segment, and in the second PCR, barcodes and Illumina adapters were added. CDR3 libraries were sequenced using an Illumina instrument. As for the authors' bioinformatics: The analysis used both the pipelines supplied by the vendor and custom analysis of the raw data in R/Bioconductor with R version 3.3.0. Clonality, ranging from 0 to 1, was calculated as the inverse of the normalised Shannon entropy of all productive clones. High-frequency clones were defined as the share of the repertoire occupied by the top 100 clones, with only clones passing a 95% confidence test being retained. Repertoire diversity was measured with the Simpson index, and overlap between samples was measured with the Morisita-Horn index. What TCRdb holds here is the immuneACCESS table cut down to in-frame rearrangements. Part of the clones is not present; checked against another copy, under half of the missing clones reflect an unresolved V gene, and the others are unexplained. V and J calls and clone size come straight from that table; D and trimming were deduced from the DNA. The sample table contains roughly 14,000 clones; only one count was recorded for about 85% of them. About 6% of the sample rests with the top ten.

A word on this clone: Its antigen remains undetermined. The input lacks base qualities; no much larger clone sits a single base away.

Beyond this particular receptor, the publication reports: Sorted CD8 T cells carried more high-frequency clones than CD4 T cells, suggesting mucosal expansions were mainly CD8. A significantly higher proportion of clonal expansions was observed in active smokers at surgery than in non-smokers (about 25% vs 20%, p=0.02). Endoscopic recurrence was found to be associated with higher high-frequency clone percentages at surgery, and recurrence was observed in all patients with clonality above 26.8% (18/57). Mucosal CD4 and CD8 T cells were sorted and sequenced only in a subgroup of patients, whose size was not stated.

Adults with ileal or ileocolonic Crohn's disease for whom ileocolonic resection was indicated were considered eligible. Before DNA extraction, whole ileal mucosal biopsies were kept frozen at -80 degrees C. A TRizol-based method was used to extract genomic DNA from the frozen whole biopsies, and the DNA was quantified with a NanoDrop 2000 spectrophotometer. V is cut by 2 bases and J by 6 bases, and the space between the germline ends is 8 bases. Measured from the cysteine to the phenylalanine, the CDR3 is 13 residues long. CDR3 DNA only is kept here, 39 bases in frame from base 1. The germline V gene (reference sequence) yields MNHNY for CDR1 and SVGAGI for CDR2.

The sequenced sample consisted of ileal tissue. The clonotype comes from an adult with Crohn's disease. The chain is encoded by TRBV6-6 joined to TRBJ1-3; a tentative D match to TRBD1 spans 5 bases. The CDR3 loop reads CASSYARENTIYF. At the DNA level, the sequence is TGTGCCAGCAGTTACGCCAGGGAAAACACCATATATTTT.